The rows below give T cell receptor beta chains drawn from one sample of a study of blood T cell repertoires in COVID-19. Some clones are missing from TCRdb's copy, which holds only in-frame ones; the method was immunoSEQ multiplex PCR. The table lists around 140,000 clones, approximately 92% of them singletons. Material: peripheral blood. These TCRs come from a man younger than 30 with COVID-19, enrolled during active disease. Each CDR3 is given without its conserved first and last residue. The size field is filled for only some rows; it gives once, few, many or a size class.

TRBJ1-4 TRBV19 . ASANYINEKLF
TRBJ2-1 TRBV27 . ASSLGTGGFNEQF
TRBJ2-7 TRBV28 . ASRPADGSAHEQY
TRBJ2-7 TRBV27 . ASVRGYEQY
TRBJ2-7 TRBV28 . ASLGDRAMYEQY
TRBJ2-5 TRBV9 . ASSVGTGWKETQY
TRBJ2-5 TRBV29-1 . SVEFPGGLTQY
TRBJ2-2 TRBV19 once AKPGQGRWVTGELF
TRBJ2-6 TRBV2 . ASKPGQGISSGANVLT
TRBJ2-1 TRBV15 . ATSLSGNRRDEQF
TRBJ1-3 TRBV19 few ASSIATNSGNTIY
TRBJ1-2 TRBV9 . ASSVHRTGFYGYT
TRBJ2-7 TRBV9 . ASSGERDRAYEQY
TRBJ2-1 TRBV19 few AAGLAGANEQF
TRBJ2-1 TRBV29-1 . SGPVQGDEQF
TRBJ1-3 TRBV4-3 . ASSQERQGVWESGNTIY
TRBJ2-7 TRBV15 . ATSRNRGYEQY
TRBJ2-2 TRBV28 . ASSLWNLIGTGELF
TRBJ1-5 TRBV2 . ASSGGQSYQPQH
TRBJ1-5 TRBV30 . AWSQGHSNQPQH
TRBJ2-3 TRBV30 . AWSPGTSGGAPSTQY
TRBJ2-5 TRBV14 . ASSLPWAGTQY
TRBJ2-1 TRBV4-2 . ASSHLQGTSTGNEQF
TRBJ2-4 TRBV29-1 . SVEGFRDRKNIQY
TRBJ2-7 TRBV11-1 . ASSLASGGYEQY
TRBJ2-1 TRBV12-5 . ASGPPGSGRAHEQF
TRBJ2-7 TRBV7-9 . ASSSVAGSLVEQY
TRBJ2-2 TRBV7-9 . ASSLVLAGELF
TRBJ2-3 TRBV7-2 . ASSLGLRADSTDTQY
TRBJ2-7 TRBV5-1 . ASSLTSGSYEQY
TRBJ2-1 TRBV18 . ASSTFGQAHNEQF
TRBJ1-5 TRBV27 . ASSSLQGSGNQPQH
TRBJ2-1 TRBV19 few ASRGLAAYNEQF
TRBJ1-3 TRBV5-1 once ASSLVGITGYGNTIY
TRBJ1-1 TRBV27 . ASSLTVNTEAF
TRBJ1-6 TRBV18 . ASSPFRGHSSYNSPLH
TRBJ1-1 TRBV6-2/TRBV6-3 . ASSYSQVPPEAF
TRBJ2-3 TRBV7-6 . ASSFLETDTQY
TRBJ2-3 TRBV24-1 . ATRGATDTQY
TRBJ2-1 TRBV9 . ASSTRAGLGYNEQF
TRBJ2-3 TRBV4-2 . ASSQDWDTGGTTDTQY
TRBJ2-4 TRBV19 once ASSPRTGLNIQY
TRBJ2-7 TRBV5-6 once ASSWSSYEQY
TRBJ2-5 TRBV7-2 . ASSSGQGGETQY
TRBJ1-1 TRBV6-5 . ASSYYKNTEAF